This T cell receptor beta chain was identified during a study of cytomegalovirus exposure and HLA in healthy donors. Study-level findings and limits: Owing to their indistinguishability, certain V segments, notably TRBV6-2 and TRBV6-3, were excluded.

With respect to this clone: Antigen: not known. Other nucleotide sequences from this sample produce the same CDR3.

The germline CDR1 and CDR2 sequences are SGHRS and YFSETQ. Trimming cost V 0 bases and J 0 bases, with 6 bases left between them. The CDR3 runs 14 residues. PCR was performed using 60 Vbeta and 13 Jbeta primers. Data came from immunoSEQ multiplex PCR; TCRdb stores just in-frame clones and leaves some out. The table lists roughly 160,000 clones, about 88% of them singletons. The chain recombines TRBV5-1 with TRBJ1-1, with D uncertain. This TCR was recovered from a man aged 30 to 45 in good health and CMV-seropositive. Specimen: PBMCs. CDR3 region: CASSLGQVNTEAFF. DNA of the CDR3: TGCGCCAGCAGCTTGGGTCAGGTGAACACTGAAGCTTTCTTT.